This passage covers 4 T cell receptor beta chains from one sample sequenced in a study of OX40 agonist ivuxolimab in advanced cancers. Only in-frame clones appear in the TCRdb table, and some are missing; sequencing was by immunoSEQ multiplex PCR. The data contain fewer than 40,000 clones, 70% to 80% of them seen just once; the ten biggest clones take up around 18%. The input for sequencing was CD4+ or CD8+ T cells sorted from blood, taken in a trial of the OX40 agonist ivuxolimab. These receptors were obtained from an adult with an advanced solid tumor such as melanoma, head and neck, liver or kidney cancer.

The chain combines TRBV11-3 with TRBJ2-3; TRBD2 is a possible D gene (6 bases). Looked up from germline, CDR1 is SGHNT and CDR2 is YENEEA. Trimming pared 4 bases from V and 1 base from J, leaving 9 bases between. CDR3 length: 14 amino acids. The CDR3 region has the DNA TGTGCCAGCAGCTCAGCTAGCGGCACAGATACGCAGTATTTT. Translation: CASSSASGTDTQYF.

The genes are TRBV5-1 and TRBJ2-5; perhaps TRBD1 as D (5 bases). V lost 0 bases and J 5 bases, leaving 5 bases between the germline ends. This CDR3 has 12 residues. The V gene's germline CDR1 is SGHRS and CDR2 YFSETQ. DNA for the CDR3: TGCGCCAGCAGCTTGGAGGGGGAGACCCAGTACTTC. Translation: CASSLEGETQYF. Filled out from reference TRBV5-1 and TRBJ2-5, the complete variable domain reads KAGVTQTPRYLIKTRGQQVTLSCSPISGHRSVSWYQQTPGQGLQFLFEYFSETQRNKGNFPGRFSGRQFSNSRSEMNVSTLELGDSALYLCASSLEGETQYFGPGTRLLVL.

This chain links TRBV7-6 with TRBJ1-4, with D perhaps matching TRBD1 (5 bases). CDR3 length: 15 amino acids. Germline assignment: CDR1 SGHVS and CDR2 FNYEAQ. Trimming took 0 bases from V and 0 from J, leaving 5 bases between them. CDR3 sequence: CASSLAGATNEKLFF. The CDR3 nucleotides are TGTGCCAGCAGCTTAGCGGGGGCAACTAATGAAAAACTGTTTTTT.

The gene calls are TRBV30 and TRBJ1-5, with D possibly matching TRBD1 (6 bases). This CDR3 region has 13 residues. Trimming took off 0 bases at V and 4 bases at J, with 7 bases between the two ends. CDR1 is GTSNPN and CDR2 is SVGIG in the germline V gene (reference sequence). CDR3 sequence: CAWSVQGNQPQHF. The CDR3 DNA sequence: TGTGCCTGGAGTGTTCAGGGGAATCAGCCCCAGCATTTT.